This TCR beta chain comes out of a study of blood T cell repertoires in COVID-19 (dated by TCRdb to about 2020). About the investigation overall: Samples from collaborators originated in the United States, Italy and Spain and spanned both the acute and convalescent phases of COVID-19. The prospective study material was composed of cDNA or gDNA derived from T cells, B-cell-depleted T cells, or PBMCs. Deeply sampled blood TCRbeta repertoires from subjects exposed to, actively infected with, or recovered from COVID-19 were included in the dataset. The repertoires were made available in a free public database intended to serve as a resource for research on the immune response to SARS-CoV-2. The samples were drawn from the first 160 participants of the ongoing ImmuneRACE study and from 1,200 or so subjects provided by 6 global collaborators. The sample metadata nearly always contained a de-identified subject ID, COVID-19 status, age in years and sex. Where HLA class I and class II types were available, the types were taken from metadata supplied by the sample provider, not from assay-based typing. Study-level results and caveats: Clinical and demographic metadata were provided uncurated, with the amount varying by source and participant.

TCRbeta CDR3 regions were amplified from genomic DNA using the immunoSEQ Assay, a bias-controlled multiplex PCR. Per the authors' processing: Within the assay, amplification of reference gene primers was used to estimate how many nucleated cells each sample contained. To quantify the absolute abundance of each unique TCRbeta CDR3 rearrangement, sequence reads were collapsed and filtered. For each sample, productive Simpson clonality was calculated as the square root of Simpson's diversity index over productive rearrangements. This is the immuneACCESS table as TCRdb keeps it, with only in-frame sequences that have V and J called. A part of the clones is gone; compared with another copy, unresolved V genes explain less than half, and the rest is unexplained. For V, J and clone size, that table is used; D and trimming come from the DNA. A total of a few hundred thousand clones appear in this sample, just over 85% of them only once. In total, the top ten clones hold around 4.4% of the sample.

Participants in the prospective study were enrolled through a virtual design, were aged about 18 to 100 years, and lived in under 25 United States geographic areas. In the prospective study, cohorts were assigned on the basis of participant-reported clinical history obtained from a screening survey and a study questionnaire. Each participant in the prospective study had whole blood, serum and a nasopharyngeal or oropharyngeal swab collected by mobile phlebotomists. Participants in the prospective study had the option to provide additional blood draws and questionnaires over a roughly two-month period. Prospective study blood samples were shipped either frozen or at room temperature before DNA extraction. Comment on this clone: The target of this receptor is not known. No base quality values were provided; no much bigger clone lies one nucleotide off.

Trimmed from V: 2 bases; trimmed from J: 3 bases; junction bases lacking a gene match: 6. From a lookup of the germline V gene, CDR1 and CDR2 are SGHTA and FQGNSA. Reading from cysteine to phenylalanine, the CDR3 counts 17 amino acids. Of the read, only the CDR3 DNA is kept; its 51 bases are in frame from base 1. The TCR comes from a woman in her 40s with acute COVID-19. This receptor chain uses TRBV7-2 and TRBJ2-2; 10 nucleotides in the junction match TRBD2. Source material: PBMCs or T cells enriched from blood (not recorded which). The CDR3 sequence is CASSLPLLAGYTGELFF. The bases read TGTGCCAGCAGCTTACCTCTACTAGCGGGGTACACCGGGGAGCTGTTTTTT. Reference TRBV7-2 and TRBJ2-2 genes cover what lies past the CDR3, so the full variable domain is GAGVSQSPSNKVTEKGKDVELRCDPISGHTALYWYRQSLGQGLEFLIYFQGNSAPDKSGLPSDRFSAERTGGSVSTLTIQRTQQEDSAVYLCASSLPLLAGYTGELFFGEGSRLTVL.